Presented here are 28 T cell receptor beta chains from one specimen sequenced in a study of human T cells and chemical hapten exposure. MiXCR, run by TCRdb on the 5' RACE reads, gives a single entry per CDR3 protein. This sample yields approximately 81,000 distinct CDR3 sequences, of which 6% to 8.5% are seen a single time; under 2.5% belongs to the top ten. Unfractionated whole blood yielded total RNA. The receptors here all came from a male donor in good health.

This clonotype showed up just a few times. V and J are TRBV11-2 and TRBJ2-3, with TRBD1 identical over 12 bases. Germline values: CDR1 SGHAT, CDR2 FQNNGV. V trimming: 0 bases; J trimming: 7 bases; junction bases outside the gene matches: 8. The CDR3 is 17 residues long. The CDR3 region is CASSLERGTGGWNTQYF. CDR3 in DNA: TGTGCCAGCAGCTTAGAGAGAGGGACAGGGGGCTGGAATACGCAGTATTTT.

This clonotype showed up just a few times. This chain uses TRBV12-3 or TRBV12-4 with TRBJ2-7; D assignment may be TRBD1 or TRBD2 (5 bases each). CDR3 length: 14 amino acids. V shed 5 bases and J shed 2 bases, with 13 bases lying between them. CDR3 nucleotides: TGTGCCAGCAGTGGGCTTGGGGGAACCTACGAGCAGTACTTC. Translation gives CASSGLGGTYEQYF.

This rearrangement joins TRBV5-6 to TRBJ1-1, with D possibly being TRBD1 (6 bases). The germline V gene has CDR1 SGHDT and CDR2 YYEEEE. The CDR3 is 14 residues long. V was clipped by 4 bases and J by 3 bases, with 13 bases between them. CDR3 DNA sequence: TGTGCCAGCAGCAGCAGGGGTCGGTACACTGAAGCTTTCTTT. Translated: CASSSRGRYTEAFF.

This clonotype was found a few times. The rearrangement uses TRBV11-2 and TRBJ2-3; D call uncertain. CDR3 length equals 15 residues. V shed 0 bases and J shed 6 bases, with 13 bases lying between them. Germline-derived CDR1 and CDR2 are SGHAT and FQNNGV. The CDR3 spells CASSLEVFFLDTQYF. In DNA form, the CDR3 reads TGTGCCAGCAGCTTAGAGGTGTTTTTTCTGGATACGCAGTATTTT.

This clonotype was counted only a few times. The rearrangement uses TRBV3-1 and TRBJ2-1, with TRBD2 identical over 7 bases. The CDR3 has 16 residues. CDR1 LGHDT and CDR2 YNNKEL come from the germline V gene (reference sequence). The junction had 10 bases not matched to a gene; V was cut back by 5 bases and J by 3 bases. CDR3: CASSSRGGRLYNEQFF. The CDR3 DNA reads as TGTGCCAGCAGCTCCCGCGGGGGTCGTCTCTACAATGAGCAGTTCTTC.

The chain links TRBV4-1 to TRBJ1-4; TRBD1 might be the D (5 bases). This CDR3 is built from 14 residues. Germline V lookup: CDR1 MGHRA, CDR2 YSYEKL. The ends were cut back, 3 bases at V and 5 bases at J, with 10 bases in the middle. For the CDR3, the DNA is TGCGCCAGCAGCCAGGTCCGACAGAATGAAAAACTGTTTTTT. Its protein product is CASSQVRQNEKLFF.

The V and J genes are TRBV7-9 and TRBJ1-4; D perhaps matches TRBD1 (6 bases). Trimming pared 5 bases from V and 4 bases from J, leaving 11 bases between. Germline CDR1 and CDR2: SEHNR and FQNEAQ (reference sequence). The CDR3 spans 14 residues. CDR3 nucleotides: TGTGCCAGCAGCCCGGACAGCTTTAATGAAAAACTGTTTTTT. Translated: CASSPDSFNEKLFF. The complete variable domain, with remaining parts taken from reference TRBV7-9 and TRBJ1-4, reads DTGVSQNPRHKITKRGQNVTFRCDPISEHNRLYWYRQTLGQGPEFLTYFQNEAQLEKSRLLSDRFSAERPKGSFSTLEIQRTEQGDSAMYLCASSPDSFNEKLFFGSGTQLSVL.

The chain recombines TRBV12-3 or TRBV12-4 with TRBJ1-2; D ambiguous. This CDR3 comprises 11 residues. The V end lost 6 bases, the J end lost 7 bases, and 9 bases lay between the germline ends. Here the CDR3 reads CASRDPFGYTF. For the CDR3, the DNA is TGTGCCAGCAGGGACCCCTTTGGCTACACCTTC.

The genes are TRBV7-9 and TRBJ1-2; 8 positions agree with TRBD1. J lost 2 bases, V lost 1 base, and 9 bases had no gene match. Germline CDR1 reads SEHNR; CDR2 reads FQNEAQ (reference sequence). CDR3 size: 17 residues. The CDR3 DNA follows: TGTGCCAGCAGCTTAGAGGGGACAGGTGGATCAAACTATGGCTACACCTTC. Its translation is CASSLEGTGGSNYGYTF.

The J gene is TRBJ1-1, the V gene TRBV13; D perhaps matches TRBD1 (5 bases). This CDR3 has 13 residues. Trimming cost V 8 bases and J 6 bases, with 16 bases left between them. The germline gives CDR1 PRHDT, CDR2 FYEKMQ (reference sequence). The CDR3 spells CASRTGTSAEAFF. DNA of the CDR3: TGTGCCAGCCGAACCGGGACTAGCGCTGAAGCTTTCTTT.

This chain links TRBV5-1 with TRBJ1-6; maybe TRBD1 (6 bases). This CDR3 contains 14 residues. Germline V gene data show CDR1 as SGHRS and CDR2 as YFSETQ. Trimming stripped 4 bases from V and 8 bases from J, with 13 bases between. The CDR3 sequence is CASSPGQCDSPLHF. The CDR3 nucleotides read TGCGCCAGCAGCCCTGGACAGTGTGATTCACCCCTCCACTTT.

The CDR3: CASSVWDRGSGEAFF. In DNA form, the CDR3 reads TGTGCCAGCAGCGTATGGGACAGGGGATCGGGTGAAGCTTTCTTT. This sequence joins TRBV9 and TRBJ1-1, with 10 bases lining up with TRBD1. V was clipped by 1 base and J by 7 bases; unmatched bases: 7. Germline lookup yields CDR1 SGDLS and CDR2 YYNGEE. The CDR3 contains 15 residues.

This clonotype was detected a few times. This chain joins TRBV14 and TRBJ2-3, with D hard to call. The CDR3 loop spans 16 amino acids. Trimming took 1 base from V and 0 from J, leaving 11 bases between them. Germline CDR1 reads SGHDN; CDR2 reads FVKESK. DNA of the CDR3: TGTGCCAGCAGCCAAGCCGGCAGCCCTAGCACAGATACGCAGTATTTT. Protein: CASSQAGSPSTDTQYF.

In its sample, this clonotype was seen many times. The rearrangement uses TRBV4-3 and TRBJ2-3; 9 positions match TRBD2. V was pared by 1 base and J by 5 bases, with 7 bases of the junction left unmatched. The CDR3 covers 16 residues. Germline CDR1 reads LGHNA; CDR2 reads YSLEER. The CDR3, as DNA: TGCGCCAGCAGCCAAGTGGCGGGGGGGCCAGGAGATACGCAGTATTTT. Encoded protein: CASSQVAGGPGDTQYF.

This clonotype was detected many times. This sequence joins TRBV20-1 and TRBJ1-1; 11 nucleotides line up with TRBD1. Germline lookup yields CDR1 DFQATT and CDR2 SNEGSKA (reference sequence). The CDR3 is made up of 15 amino acids. Unmatched junction bases numbered 16, after V lost 6 bases and J lost 10 bases. The CDR3 loop reads CSAFRRGQGENRAFF. CDR3 DNA sequence: TGCAGTGCCTTCAGAAGGGGACAGGGGGAGAATAGAGCTTTCTTT.

V is TRBV19 and J is TRBJ1-5, with a tentative D call TRBD1 (5 bases). This CDR3 has 16 amino acids. V was pared by 3 bases and J by 3 bases, with 15 bases between. CDR1 is LNHDA, CDR2 SQIVND, per germline (reference sequence). DNA for the CDR3: TGTGCCAGTAGTATGCGAGGGGCATTGGACAATCAGCCCCAGCATTTT. It specifies CASSMRGALDNQPQHF.

This clonotype was seen a handful of times. This rearrangement joins TRBV13 to TRBJ2-3; the match to TRBD2 covers 12 bases. Germline lookup yields CDR1 PRHDT and CDR2 FYEKMQ (reference sequence). The CDR3 runs to 16 residues. Losses at the gene ends were 5 bases for V and 3 bases for J; bases not matched to a gene: 6. In DNA, the CDR3 is TGTGCCAGCAGCGGCCGACTAGCGGGGGCTACAGATACGCAGTATTTT. It encodes CASSGRLAGATDTQYF.

This clonotype was seen only a few times. The chain employs TRBV5-4 and TRBJ1-4; the match to TRBD1 covers 7 bases. Germline CDR1 and CDR2: SGHNT and YYREEE (reference sequence). The junction had 14 bases not matched to a gene; V was cut back by 4 bases and J by 5 bases. This CDR3 is 17 amino acids long. CDR3 protein: CASSTAGGRFANEKLFF. The DNA for the CDR3 is TGTGCCAGCAGCACCGCAGGGGGGCGCTTTGCCAATGAAAAACTGTTTTTT.

This clonotype was seen many times. The V and J genes are TRBV9 and TRBJ2-7, with 15 bases identical to TRBD2. The CDR3 runs 15 residues. Per germline, CDR1 SGDLS and CDR2 YYNGEE. V lost 0 bases to trimming and J lost 6 bases; unmatched junction nucleotides: 1. As DNA, the CDR3 is TGTGCCAGCAGCGTAGTGGGACTAGCGGGGGGCGAGCAGTACTTC. Translated: CASSVVGLAGGEQYF.

In its sample, this clonotype was seen many times. The chain has TRBV15 and TRBJ1-1; possible D gene TRBD1, 5 bases. The CDR3 consists of 14 residues. V dropped 1 base and J dropped 5 bases, with 11 bases sitting between them. Germline-derived CDR1 and CDR2 are LNHNV and YYDKDF (reference sequence). CDR3 residues: CATSRAREATEAFF. CDR3 nucleotides: TGTGCCACCAGCAGAGCCAGGGAGGCAACTGAAGCTTTCTTT.

The genes are TRBV5-4 and TRBJ1-2; D is unclear. V was shortened by 0 bases and J by 4 bases, with 7 bases between the two germline ends. CDR3 length equals 13 residues. Germline lookup yields CDR1 SGHNT and CDR2 YYREEE (reference sequence). CDR3 sequence (DNA): TGTGCCAGCAGCTTGGTGGAGAGCTATGGCTACACCTTC. Its translation: CASSLVESYGYTF.

The chain carries TRBV6-2 or TRBV6-3 and TRBJ1-2, with D perhaps TRBD1 (6 bases). V was cut by 6 bases and J by 10 bases, with 21 bases left in between. CDR3 length: 14 residues. CDR1 is MNHEY and CDR2 is SVGEGT in the germline V gene. DNA of the CDR3: TGTGCCAGCAGATCGGACGGACAGCTTCCGAACTACACCTTC. Its protein product is CASRSDGQLPNYTF.

The J gene is TRBJ1-4, the V gene TRBV7-2, with no clear D. Trimming removed 5 bases from V and 3 bases from J, with 10 bases in between. CDR3 size: 14 residues. The germline gives CDR1 SGHTA, CDR2 FQGNSA. The CDR3 here is CASSPRPANEKLFF. The CDR3 coding sequence is TGTGCCAGCAGCCCCCGCCCAGCTAATGAAAAACTGTTTTTT. Using reference TRBV7-2 and TRBJ1-4 for the parts outside the CDR3, the full variable domain is GAGVSQSPSNKVTEKGKDVELRCDPISGHTALYWYRQSLGQGLEFLIYFQGNSAPDKSGLPSDRFSAERTGGSVSTLTIQRTQQEDSAVYLCASSPRPANEKLFFGSGTQLSVL.

The V call is TRBV19, the J call TRBJ2-1; TRBD1 aligns across 7 bases. V lost 11 bases to trimming and J lost 8 bases; unmatched junction nucleotides: 15. CDR1 and CDR2 (germline): LNHDA, SQIVND (reference sequence). The CDR3 contains 14 residues. For the CDR3, the DNA is TGTGCCGGCCGGGACAGCCTTACGGTCGATGAGCAGTTCTTC. Its translation is CAGRDSLTVDEQFF.

V gene TRBV24-1 combines with J gene TRBJ2-5, with D possibly matching TRBD2 (6 bases). Germline assignment: CDR1 KGHDR and CDR2 SFDVKD. CDR3 size: 16 residues. V was clipped by 9 bases and J by 1 base, with 20 bases between them. As DNA, the CDR3 is TGTGCCACCGGAACTCTGGGACTTACCCCCCAAGAGACCCAGTACTTC. It is translated as CATGTLGLTPQETQYF.

This clonotype was recorded at least ten times. J is TRBJ2-1 and V is TRBV10-1; 10 nucleotides match TRBD2. The CDR3 has 16 residues. The J segment lost 8 bases and the V segment lost 3 bases, leaving 10 bases of the junction unmatched. Germline CDR1 WNHNN, CDR2 SYGVQD (reference sequence). The CDR3: CASSETSGMASHEQFF. The DNA for the CDR3 is TGCGCCAGCAGTGAAACTAGCGGGATGGCCTCCCATGAGCAGTTCTTC.

The table lists this clonotype with a few counts. The chain carries TRBV5-1 and TRBJ2-1, with D hard to call. Trimming shortened V by 4 bases and J by 4 bases, and 12 bases separated the two germline ends. The length of the CDR3 is 14 residues. CDR1 is SGHRS and CDR2 is YFSETQ in the germline V gene. CDR3 bases: TGCGCCAGCAGCCCTGGCTCCAAGTACAATGAGCAGTTCTTC. Translated, it gives CASSPGSKYNEQFF. Drawing the rest from reference TRBV5-1 and TRBJ2-1, the complete variable domain is KAGVTQTPRYLIKTRGQQVTLSCSPISGHRSVSWYQQTPGQGLQFLFEYFSETQRNKGNFPGRFSGRQFSNSRSEMNVSTLELGDSALYLCASSPGSKYNEQFFGPGTRLTVL.

This clonotype showed up just a few times. The chain joins TRBV3-1 to TRBJ1-1, with D possibly matching TRBD1 (5 bases). Germline CDR1 is LGHDT and CDR2 is YNNKEL (reference sequence). This CDR3 contains 14 residues. Trimming cost V 5 bases and J 1 base, with 11 bases left between them. CDR3 coding DNA: TGTGCCAGCAGCTGGGACGGGGCGAACACTGAAGCTTTCTTT. This encodes CASSWDGANTEAFF.